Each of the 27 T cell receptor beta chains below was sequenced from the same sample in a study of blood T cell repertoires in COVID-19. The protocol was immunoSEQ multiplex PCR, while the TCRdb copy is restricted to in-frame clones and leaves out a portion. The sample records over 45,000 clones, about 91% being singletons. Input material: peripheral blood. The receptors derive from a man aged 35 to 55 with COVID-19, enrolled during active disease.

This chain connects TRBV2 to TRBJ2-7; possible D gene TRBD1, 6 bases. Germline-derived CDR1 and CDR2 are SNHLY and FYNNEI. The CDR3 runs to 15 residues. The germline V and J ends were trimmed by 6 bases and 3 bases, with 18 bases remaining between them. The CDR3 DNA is TGTGCCAGCAGAGGGGGTTCGGGATCGTTCTACGAGCAGTACTTC. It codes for CASRGGSGSFYEQYF.

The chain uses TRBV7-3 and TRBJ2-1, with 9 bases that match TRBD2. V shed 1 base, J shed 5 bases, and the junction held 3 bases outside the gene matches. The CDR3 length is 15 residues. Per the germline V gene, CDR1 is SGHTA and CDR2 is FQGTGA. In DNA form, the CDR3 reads TGTGCCAGCAGCTTAATGCCTAGCGGGAACAATGAGCAGTTCTTC. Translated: CASSLMPSGNNEQFF.

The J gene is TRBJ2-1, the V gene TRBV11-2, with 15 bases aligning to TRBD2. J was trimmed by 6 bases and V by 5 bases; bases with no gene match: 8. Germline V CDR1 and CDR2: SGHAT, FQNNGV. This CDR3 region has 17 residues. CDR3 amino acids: CASSPRTSGRAGNEQFF. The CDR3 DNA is TGTGCCAGCAGCCCGAGGACTAGCGGGAGGGCGGGCAATGAGCAGTTCTTC.

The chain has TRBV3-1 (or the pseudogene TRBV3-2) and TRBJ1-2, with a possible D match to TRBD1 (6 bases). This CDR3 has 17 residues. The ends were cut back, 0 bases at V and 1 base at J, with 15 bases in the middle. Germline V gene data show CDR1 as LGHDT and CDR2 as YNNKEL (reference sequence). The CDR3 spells CASSQDLGRGFNYGYTF. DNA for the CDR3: TGTGCCAGCAGCCAAGATCTGGGCAGGGGATTTAACTATGGCTACACCTTC.

CDR3 loop: CASSYQAGGGQETQYF. The CDR3 coding sequence is TGCGCCAGCAGCTACCAAGCGGGAGGGGGCCAAGAGACCCAGTACTTC. This chain connects TRBV5-1 to TRBJ2-5, with 10 bases identical to TRBD2. V lost 3 bases to trimming and J lost 1 base; unmatched junction nucleotides: 6. Germline V gives CDR1 SGHRS, CDR2 YFSETQ. This CDR3 has 16 residues.

CDR3 nucleotide sequence: TGTGCCATCAGGGGACAGGGGGCCGGGAACATTCAGTACTTC. It translates to CAIRGQGAGNIQYF. The chain is built from TRBV10-3 and TRBJ2-4; 12 bases align to TRBD1. The germline gives CDR1 ENHRY, CDR2 SYGVKD. J was trimmed by 7 bases and V by 6 bases; bases with no gene match: 4. The CDR3 consists of 14 residues.

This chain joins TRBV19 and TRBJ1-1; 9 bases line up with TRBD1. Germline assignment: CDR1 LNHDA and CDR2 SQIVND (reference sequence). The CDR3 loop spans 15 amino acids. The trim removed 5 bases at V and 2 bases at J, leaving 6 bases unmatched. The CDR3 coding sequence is TGTGCCAGTAGTCCCCGGGACAGGGCCAACACTGAAGCTTTCTTT. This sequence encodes CASSPRDRANTEAFF.

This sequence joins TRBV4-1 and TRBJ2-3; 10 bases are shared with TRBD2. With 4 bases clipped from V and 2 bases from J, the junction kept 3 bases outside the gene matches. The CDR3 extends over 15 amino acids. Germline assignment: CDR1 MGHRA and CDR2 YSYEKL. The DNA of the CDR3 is TGCGCCAGCAGCCCAACTAGCGGGGTCACAGATACGCAGTATTTT. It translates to CASSPTSGVTDTQYF.

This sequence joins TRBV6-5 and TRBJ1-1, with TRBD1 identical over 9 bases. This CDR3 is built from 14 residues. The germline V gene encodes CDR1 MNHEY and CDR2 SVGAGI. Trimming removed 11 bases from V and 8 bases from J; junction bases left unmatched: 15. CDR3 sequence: CAGRTGVSTSEAFF. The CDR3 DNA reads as TGTGCCGGGCGGACAGGGGTGAGCACCTCAGAAGCTTTCTTT.

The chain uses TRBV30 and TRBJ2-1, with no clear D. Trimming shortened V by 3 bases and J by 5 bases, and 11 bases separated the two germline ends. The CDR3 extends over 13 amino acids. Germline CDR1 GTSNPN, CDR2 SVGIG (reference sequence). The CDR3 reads CAWSPNLNNEQFF. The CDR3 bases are TGTGCCTGGAGCCCTAATCTGAACAATGAGCAGTTCTTC.

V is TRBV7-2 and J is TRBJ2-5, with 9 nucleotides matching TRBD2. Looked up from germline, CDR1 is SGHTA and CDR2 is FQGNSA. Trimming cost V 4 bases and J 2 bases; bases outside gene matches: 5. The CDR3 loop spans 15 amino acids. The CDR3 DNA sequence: TGTGCCAGCAGCTGGACTAGCGCTTCTCAAGAGACCCAGTACTTC. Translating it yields CASSWTSASQETQYF.

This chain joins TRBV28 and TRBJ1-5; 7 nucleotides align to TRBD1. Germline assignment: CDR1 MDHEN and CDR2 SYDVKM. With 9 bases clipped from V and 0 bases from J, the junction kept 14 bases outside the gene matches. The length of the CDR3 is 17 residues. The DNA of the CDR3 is TGTGCCAGTACGCCGGGACAGAAAGTTAATAGCAATCAGCCCCAGCATTTT. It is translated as CASTPGQKVNSNQPQHF.

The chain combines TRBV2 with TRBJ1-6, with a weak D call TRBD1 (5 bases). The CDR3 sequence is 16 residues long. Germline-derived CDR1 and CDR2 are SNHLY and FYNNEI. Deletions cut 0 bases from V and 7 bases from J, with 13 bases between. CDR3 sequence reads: CASSEALGRANSPLHF. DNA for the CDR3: TGTGCCAGCAGTGAAGCGCTAGGCAGGGCGAATTCACCCCTCCACTTT.

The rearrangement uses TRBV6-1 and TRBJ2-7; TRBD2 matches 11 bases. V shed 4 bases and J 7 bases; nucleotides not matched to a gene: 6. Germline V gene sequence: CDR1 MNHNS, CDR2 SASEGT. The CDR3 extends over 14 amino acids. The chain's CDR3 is CASSVAGGPREQYF. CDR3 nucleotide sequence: TGTGCCAGCAGTGTAGCGGGGGGGCCGCGGGAGCAGTACTTC.

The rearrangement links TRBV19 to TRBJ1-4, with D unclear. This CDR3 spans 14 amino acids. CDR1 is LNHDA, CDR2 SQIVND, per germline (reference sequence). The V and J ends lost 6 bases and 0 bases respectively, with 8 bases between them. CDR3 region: CASRRQATNEKLFF. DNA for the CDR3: TGTGCCAGTAGGCGTCAGGCAACTAATGAAAAACTGTTTTTT. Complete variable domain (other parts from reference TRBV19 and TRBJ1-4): DGGITQSPKYLFRKEGQNVTLSCEQNLNHDAMYWYRQDPGQGLRLIYYSQIVNDFQKGDIAEGYSVSREKKESFPLTVTSAQKNPTAFYLCASRRQATNEKLFFGSGTQLSVL.

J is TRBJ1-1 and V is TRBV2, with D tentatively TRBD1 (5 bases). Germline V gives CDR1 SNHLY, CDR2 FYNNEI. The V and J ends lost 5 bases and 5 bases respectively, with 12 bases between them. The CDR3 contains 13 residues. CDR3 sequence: CASSSAGYTEAFF. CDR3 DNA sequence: TGTGCCAGCAGTTCCGCAGGGTATACTGAAGCTTTCTTT.

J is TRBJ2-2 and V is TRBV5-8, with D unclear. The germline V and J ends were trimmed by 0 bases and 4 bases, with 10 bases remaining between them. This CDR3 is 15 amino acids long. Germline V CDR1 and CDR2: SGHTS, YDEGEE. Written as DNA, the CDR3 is TGTGCCAGCAGCTTGGGGCGGCCAGTCACCGGGGAGCTGTTTTTT. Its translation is CASSLGRPVTGELFF.

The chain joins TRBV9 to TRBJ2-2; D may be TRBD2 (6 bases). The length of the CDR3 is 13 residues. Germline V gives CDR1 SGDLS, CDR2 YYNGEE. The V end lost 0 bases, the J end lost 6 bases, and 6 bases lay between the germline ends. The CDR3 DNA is TGTGCCAGCAGCGTAGGGGAGGCCGGGGAGCTGTTTTTT. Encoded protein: CASSVGEAGELFF.

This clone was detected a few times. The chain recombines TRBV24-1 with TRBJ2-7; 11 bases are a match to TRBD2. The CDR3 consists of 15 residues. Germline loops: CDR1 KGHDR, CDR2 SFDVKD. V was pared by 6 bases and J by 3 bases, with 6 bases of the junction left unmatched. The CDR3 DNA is TGTGCCACCAGTCCGGGACTAGCGGCTCTCTACGAGCAGTACTTC. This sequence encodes CATSPGLAALYEQYF.

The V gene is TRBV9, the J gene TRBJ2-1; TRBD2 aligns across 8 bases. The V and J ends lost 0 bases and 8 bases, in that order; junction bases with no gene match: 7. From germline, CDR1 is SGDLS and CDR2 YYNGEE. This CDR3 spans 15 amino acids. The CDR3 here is CASSVDGGGPDEQFF. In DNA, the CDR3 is TGTGCCAGCAGCGTAGACGGGGGGGGCCCAGATGAGCAGTTCTTC. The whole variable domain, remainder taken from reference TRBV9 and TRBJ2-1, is DSGVTQTPKHLITATGQRVTLRCSPRSGDLSVYWYQQSLDQGLQFLIQYYNGEERAKGNILERFSAQQFPDLHSELNLSSLELGDSALYFCASSVDGGGPDEQFFGPGTRLTVL.

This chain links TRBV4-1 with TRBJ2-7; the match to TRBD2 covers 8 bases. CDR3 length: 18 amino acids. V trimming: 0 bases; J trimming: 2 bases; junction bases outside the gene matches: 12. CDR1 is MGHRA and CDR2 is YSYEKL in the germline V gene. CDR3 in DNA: TGCGCCAGCAGCCAAGAAGGGGGTGGGCTAGCGGGTACCTACGAGCAGTACTTC. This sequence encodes CASSQEGGGLAGTYEQYF.

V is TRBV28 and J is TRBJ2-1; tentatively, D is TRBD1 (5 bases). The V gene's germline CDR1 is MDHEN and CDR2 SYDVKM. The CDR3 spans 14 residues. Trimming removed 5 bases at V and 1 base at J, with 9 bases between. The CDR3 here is CASSVTGSYNEQFF. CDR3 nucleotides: TGTGCCAGCAGTGTCACAGGATCCTACAATGAGCAGTTCTTC. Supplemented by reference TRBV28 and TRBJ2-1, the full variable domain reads DVKVTQSSRYLVKRTGEKVFLECVQDMDHENMFWYRQDPGLGLRLIYFSYDVKMKEKGDIPEGYSVSREKKERFSLILESASTNQTSMYLCASSVTGSYNEQFFGPGTRLTVL.

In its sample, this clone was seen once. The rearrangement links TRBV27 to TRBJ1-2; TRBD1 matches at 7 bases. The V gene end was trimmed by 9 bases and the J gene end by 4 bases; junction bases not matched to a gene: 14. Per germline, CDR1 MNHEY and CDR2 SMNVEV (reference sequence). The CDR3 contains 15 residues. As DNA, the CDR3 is TGTGCCAGGCCAGTTAAACAGGGGACAATCTATGGCTACACCTTC. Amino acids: CARPVKQGTIYGYTF.

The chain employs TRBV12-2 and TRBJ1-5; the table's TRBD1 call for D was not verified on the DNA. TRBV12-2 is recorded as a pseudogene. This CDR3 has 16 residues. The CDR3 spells CASRLEVGQGLQPQHF. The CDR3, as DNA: TGTGCAAGTCGCTTAGAAGTCGGACAGGGCCTTCAGCCCCAGCATTTT.

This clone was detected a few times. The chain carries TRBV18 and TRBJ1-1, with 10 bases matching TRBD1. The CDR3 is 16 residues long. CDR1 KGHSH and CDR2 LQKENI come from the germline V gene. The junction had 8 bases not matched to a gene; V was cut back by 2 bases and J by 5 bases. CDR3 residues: CASSPGRQGASTEAFF. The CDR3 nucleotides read TGTGCCAGCTCACCAGGCCGACAGGGGGCGTCTACTGAAGCTTTCTTT.

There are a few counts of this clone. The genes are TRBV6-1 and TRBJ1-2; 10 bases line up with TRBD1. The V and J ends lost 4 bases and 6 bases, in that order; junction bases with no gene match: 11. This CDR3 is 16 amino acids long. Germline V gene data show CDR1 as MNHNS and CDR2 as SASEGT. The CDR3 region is CASSARQGASLNGYTF. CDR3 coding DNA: TGTGCCAGCAGTGCCCGACAGGGGGCTTCTTTGAATGGCTACACCTTC.

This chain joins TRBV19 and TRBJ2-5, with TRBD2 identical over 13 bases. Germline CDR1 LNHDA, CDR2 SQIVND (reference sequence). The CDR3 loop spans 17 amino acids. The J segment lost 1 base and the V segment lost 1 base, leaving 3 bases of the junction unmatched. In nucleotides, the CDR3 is TGTGCCAGTAGTATAGTGGGACTAGCGGGACTCCAAGAGACCCAGTACTTC. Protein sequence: CASSIVGLAGLQETQYF.